This TCR beta chain was identified during a study of cytomegalovirus exposure and HLA in healthy donors. A remark on this clone: Its antigen is undetermined.

The study's findings and limits: V- and J-gene trimming in TCR beta was tied to a missense DCLRE1C variant by an analysis performed later. TCR beta chains associated with HLA were, in a later analysis, more clonally expanded than equally common others. Most TCR sequences were seen very rarely across donors, but some public TCRs occurred in many.

PCR amplification relied on 60 Vbeta primers (plus 13 Jbeta primers). Only in-frame clones appear in the TCRdb table, and some are missing; sequencing was by immunoSEQ multiplex PCR. The sample yields 140,000 to 150,000 clones, around 78% seen once. Trimming removed 4 bases from V and 0 bases from J, with 6 bases in between. The CDR3 is made up of 13 amino acids. Germline loops: CDR1 LNHDA, CDR2 SQIVND (reference sequence). The source is a man in his forties or fifties in good health and CMV-seropositive. The sequenced material came from PBMCs. V and J are TRBV19 and TRBJ1-1; D uncertain. Written as DNA, the CDR3 is TGTGCCAGTAGTACACAGATGAACACTGAAGCTTTCTTT. Amino acid sequence: CASSTQMNTEAFF.